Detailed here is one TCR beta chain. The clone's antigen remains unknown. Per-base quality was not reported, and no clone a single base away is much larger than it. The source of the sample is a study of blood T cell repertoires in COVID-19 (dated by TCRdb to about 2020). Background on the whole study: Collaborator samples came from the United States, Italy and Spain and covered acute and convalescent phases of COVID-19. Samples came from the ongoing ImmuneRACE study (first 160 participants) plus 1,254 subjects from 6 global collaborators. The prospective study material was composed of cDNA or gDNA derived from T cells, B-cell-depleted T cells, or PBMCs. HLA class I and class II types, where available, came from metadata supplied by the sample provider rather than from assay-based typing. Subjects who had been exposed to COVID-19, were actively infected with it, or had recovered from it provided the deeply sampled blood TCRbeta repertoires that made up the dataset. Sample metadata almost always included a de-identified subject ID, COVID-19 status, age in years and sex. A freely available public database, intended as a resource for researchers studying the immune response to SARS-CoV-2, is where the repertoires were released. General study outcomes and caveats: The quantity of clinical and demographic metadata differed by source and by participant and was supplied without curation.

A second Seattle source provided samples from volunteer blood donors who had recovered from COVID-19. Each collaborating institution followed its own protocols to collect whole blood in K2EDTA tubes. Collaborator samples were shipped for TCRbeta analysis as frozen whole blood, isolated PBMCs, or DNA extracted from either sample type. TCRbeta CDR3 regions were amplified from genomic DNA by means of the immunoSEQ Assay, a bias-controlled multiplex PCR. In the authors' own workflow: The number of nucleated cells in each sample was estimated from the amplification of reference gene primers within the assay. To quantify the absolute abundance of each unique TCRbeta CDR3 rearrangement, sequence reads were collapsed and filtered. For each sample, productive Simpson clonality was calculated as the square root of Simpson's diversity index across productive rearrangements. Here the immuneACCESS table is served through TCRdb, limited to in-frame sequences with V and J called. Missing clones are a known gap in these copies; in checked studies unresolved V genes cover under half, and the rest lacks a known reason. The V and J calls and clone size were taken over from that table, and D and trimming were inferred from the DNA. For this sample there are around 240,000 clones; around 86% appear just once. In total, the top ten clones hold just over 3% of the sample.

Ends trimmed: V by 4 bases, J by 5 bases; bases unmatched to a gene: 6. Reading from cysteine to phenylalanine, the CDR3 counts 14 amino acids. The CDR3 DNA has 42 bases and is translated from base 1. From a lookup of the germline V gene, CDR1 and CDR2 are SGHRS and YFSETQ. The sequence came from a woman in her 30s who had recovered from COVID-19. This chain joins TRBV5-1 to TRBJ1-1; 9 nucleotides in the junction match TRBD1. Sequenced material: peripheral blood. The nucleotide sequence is TGCGCCAGCAGCACACAGGGGGCAGGGACTGAAGCTTTCTTT. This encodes CASSTQGAGTEAFF. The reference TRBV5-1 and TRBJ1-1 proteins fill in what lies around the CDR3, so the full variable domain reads KAGVTQTPRYLIKTRGQQVTLSCSPISGHRSVSWYQQTPGQGLQFLFEYFSETQRNKGNFPGRFSGRQFSNSRSEMNVSTLELGDSALYLCASSTQGAGTEAFFGQGTRLTVV.